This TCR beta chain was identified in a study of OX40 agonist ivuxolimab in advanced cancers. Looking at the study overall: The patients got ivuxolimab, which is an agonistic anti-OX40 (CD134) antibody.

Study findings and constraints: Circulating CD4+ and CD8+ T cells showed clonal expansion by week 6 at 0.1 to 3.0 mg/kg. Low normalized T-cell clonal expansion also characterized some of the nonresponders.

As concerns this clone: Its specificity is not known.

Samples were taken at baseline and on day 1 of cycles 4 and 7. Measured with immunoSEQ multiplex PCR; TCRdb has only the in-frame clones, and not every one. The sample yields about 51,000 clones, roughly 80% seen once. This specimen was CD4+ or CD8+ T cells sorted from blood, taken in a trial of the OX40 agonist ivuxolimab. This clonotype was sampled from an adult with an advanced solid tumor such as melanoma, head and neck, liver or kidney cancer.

Written as DNA, the CDR3 is TGTGCCAGCAGCGTAGCTTCGGGACTAGCGGGAGTTGCTAGCTCCTACAATGAGCAGTTCTTC. This translates into CASSVASGLAGVASSYNEQFF. The V call is TRBV9, the J call TRBJ2-1; TRBD2 agrees at 14 bases. V lost 0 bases and J lost 0; bases outside the gene matches: 11. Germline V gene lookup returns CDR1 SGDLS and CDR2 YYNGEE. The CDR3 is 21 amino acids.